Listed here is a single T cell receptor (beta chain). Its antigen is still unknown. The data stem from a study of blood T cells in healthy people across ages. Study summary: Every two T cells gave about one barcoded beta molecule via template switching. Regarding the study as a whole: Lack of knowledge of donor CMV status possibly confounded expanded clonotype changes.

Each sample yielded at least 6 million isolated PBMCs. The germline gives CDR1 LGHDT, CDR2 YNNKEL (reference sequence). The CDR3 is 13 amino acids. The V and J ends lost 1 base and 7 bases respectively, with 11 bases between them. For the second PCR, which ran for about 7 to 11 cycles, a sample-barcoded 5' primer and a J-beta primer mix were used. At least 2.5 million CDR3-containing paired-end reads were obtained per sample. In TCRdb, the 5' RACE reads were re-called with MiXCR into one record per CDR3 protein. The repertoire holds over 600,000 distinct CDR3 sequences, about 21% seen once, with roughly 3.4% in the top ten.

The source of this sequence is a man aged 70-80 years in good health. The sequencing input was blood. The rearrangement links TRBV3-1 to TRBJ2-7, with D possibly TRBD2 on 6 matching bases. CDR3 in DNA: TGTGCCAGCAGCCAAGGGAGGGTGGTTGAGCAGTACTTC. It translates to CASSQGRVVEQYF.